These 29 T cell receptor beta chains originate from one sample sequenced in a study of preoperative IRX-2 immunotherapy in early breast cancer. Some clones are missing from TCRdb's copy, which holds only in-frame ones; the method was immunoSEQ multiplex PCR. The top ten hold approximately 1.5% of the sample, which has 30,000 to 45,000 clones, roughly four fifths seen once. Documented treatment: preoperative locoregional IRX-2 cytokine immunotherapy. The source was lymph node tissue, collected after IRX-2 immunotherapy. These receptors were collected from a human donor with breast cancer.

The chain uses TRBV1 and TRBJ1-5; the DNA was not used to check the table's D call, TRBD1. TRBV1 is recorded as a pseudogene. The CDR3 runs 15 residues. This chain's CDR3 is CASSPTLTGGRPQHF. DNA for the CDR3: TGCGCCAGCAGCCCCACCCTGACAGGGGGCCGGCCCCAGCATTTT.

The gene calls are TRBV18 and TRBJ1-5; D remains ambiguous. The CDR3 consists of 13 residues. Deletions cut 2 bases from V and 6 bases from J, with 8 bases between. CDR1 KGHSH and CDR2 LQKENI come from the germline V gene. The CDR3 region is CASSPNLSQPQHF. The CDR3 DNA reads as TGTGCCAGCTCACCAAATCTTAGTCAGCCCCAGCATTTT.

The V gene is TRBV14, the J gene TRBJ1-6; D unresolved. V was clipped by 1 base and J by 9 bases, with 13 bases between them. This CDR3 is built from 15 residues. Germline CDR1 and CDR2: SGHDN and FVKESK. In nucleotides, the CDR3 is TGTGCCAGCAGCCAAGGTTACGGGGAAGGTTCACCCCTCCACTTT. Residues: CASSQGYGEGSPLHF.

With regard to this clone: One end of the junction fails to match germline, which may point to a read error. For the CDR3, the DNA is TGTGCCAGCAGTTCGCTAACAGGAAACAGTGAAGCTTTCTTT. It yields the protein CASSSLTGNSEAFF. The gene calls are TRBV6-8 and TRBJ1-1; D might be TRBD1 (5 bases). The CDR3 contains 14 residues. Germline V gene sequence: CDR1 MNHGY, CDR2 SAAAGT.

The V gene is TRBV19, the J gene TRBJ2-7; 9 bases align to TRBD2. This CDR3 region has 15 residues. Per the germline V gene, CDR1 is LNHDA and CDR2 is SQIVND (reference sequence). With 5 bases clipped from V and 6 bases from J, the junction kept 11 bases outside the gene matches. CDR3 nucleotides: TGTGCCAGTAGTCCAAGGGGAGCGGGGGGCCGCGAGCAGTACTTC. Translation gives CASSPRGAGGREQYF.

This chain joins TRBV29-1 and TRBJ1-2, with D uncertain. V dropped 7 bases and J dropped 6 bases, with 15 bases sitting between them. The CDR3 is made up of 12 amino acids. Germline CDR1 and CDR2: SQVTM and ANQGSEA. CDR3 protein: CSAGDFSDGYTF. The CDR3 coding sequence is TGCAGCGCTGGCGATTTCTCCGATGGCTACACCTTC.

In its sample, this clone was seen a few times. This chain joins TRBV6-8 and TRBJ1-1, with 7 bases identical to TRBD1. The CDR3 has 14 residues. In germline, CDR1 is MNHGY, CDR2 SAAAGT. The V and J ends lost 5 bases and 5 bases, in that order; junction bases with no gene match: 8. CDR3: CASSPTTGSTEAFF. CDR3 DNA sequence: TGTGCCAGCAGTCCGACGACAGGGAGTACTGAAGCTTTCTTT.

The chain employs TRBV6-8 and TRBJ2-1; 8 nucleotides agree with TRBD1. The CDR3 spans 12 residues. Germline V CDR1 and CDR2: MNHGY, SAAAGT. V trimming: 5 bases; J trimming: 12 bases; junction bases outside the gene matches: 6. CDR3 region: CASSHGQGRQFF. The CDR3 DNA follows: TGTGCCAGCAGTCACGGACAGGGTAGGCAGTTCTTC.

The rearrangement joins TRBV28 to TRBJ2-5; D might be TRBD2 (6 bases). CDR3 length: 16 amino acids. Germline CDR1 MDHEN, CDR2 SYDVKM. The V and J ends lost 6 bases and 5 bases respectively, with 22 bases between them. CDR3 loop: CASSPLRRGKAETQYF. The CDR3 bases are TGTGCCAGCAGCCCCCTCCGGAGGGGAAAAGCCGAGACCCAGTACTTC.

This clone showed up just a few times. The chain employs TRBV29-1 and TRBJ2-7; D is unclear. The CDR3 contains 12 residues. The V gene lost 4 bases and the J gene lost 4 bases, with 11 bases spanning the gap. Germline V gives CDR1 SQVTM, CDR2 ANQGSEA. CDR3 residues: CSVGAGSYEQYF. The DNA of the CDR3 is TGCAGCGTTGGTGCAGGCTCGTACGAGCAGTACTTC.

The CDR3: CASSLGLAGTSPYNEQFF. CDR3 sequence (DNA): TGTGCCAGCAGCTTGGGGCTAGCGGGGACCAGCCCCTACAATGAGCAGTTCTTC. This chain joins TRBV7-8 and TRBJ2-1, with 9 nucleotides matching TRBD2. Germline loops: CDR1 SGHVS, CDR2 FQNEAQ. Trimming at V came to 3 bases and at J to 2 bases, leaving 11 bases not matched to a gene. This CDR3 region has 18 residues.

This clone was seen more than once but under ten times. The chain is built from TRBV12-2 and TRBJ1-2. TRBV12-2 is recorded as a pseudogene. CDR3 size: 15 residues. The CDR3 DNA is TGTGCCGGCGCCGTTGGCTCGACCTTTAACTATGGCTACACCTTC. Amino acid sequence: CAGAVGSTFNYGYTF.

The chain is built from TRBV11-3 and TRBJ1-6; D may be TRBD1 (6 bases). Germline V gene data show CDR1 as SGHNT and CDR2 as YENEEA. The CDR3 contains 16 residues. Deletions cut 5 bases from V and 0 bases from J, with 11 bases between. CDR3 amino acids: CASSETDSSYNSPLHF. CDR3 nucleotides: TGTGCCAGCAGCGAAACGGACAGCTCCTATAATTCACCCCTCCACTTT. Complete variable domain (other parts from reference TRBV11-3 and TRBJ1-6): EAGVVQSPRYKIIEKKQPVAFWCNPISGHNTLYWYLQNLGQGPELLIRYENEEAVDDSQLPKDRFSAERLKGVDSTLKIQPAELGDSAVYLCASSETDSSYNSPLHFGNGTRLTVT.

This clone has only one observation. V gene TRBV11-3 combines with J gene TRBJ2-5, with TRBD2 identical over 8 bases. CDR3 length equals 15 residues. After removal of 8 bases from V and 5 bases from J, the junction contained 13 bases not matched to a gene. The germline V gene encodes CDR1 SGHNT and CDR2 YENEEA. The CDR3: CASLRDGGAWETQYF. In DNA form, the CDR3 reads TGTGCCAGCTTAAGGGACGGGGGGGCCTGGGAGACCCAGTACTTC.

The V and J genes are TRBV5-1 and TRBJ2-1, with 9 bases that match TRBD2. The CDR3 extends over 14 amino acids. Per the germline V gene, CDR1 is SGHRS and CDR2 is YFSETQ. V gave up 2 bases and J gave up 7 bases; unmatched junction bases: 4. CDR3 loop: CASSLAGGHNEQFF. In nucleotides, the CDR3 is TGCGCCAGCAGCTTAGCGGGGGGCCATAATGAGCAGTTCTTC.

This clone was picked up one time. The V call is TRBV29-1, the J call TRBJ1-1; D is unresolved. The CDR3 runs 12 residues. Trimming pared 4 bases from V and 6 bases from J, leaving 12 bases between. The germline V gene has CDR1 SQVTM and CDR2 ANQGSEA. Written as DNA, the CDR3 is TGCAGCGTTGCCCGGCCTGGGGCTGAAGCTTTCTTT. As protein: CSVARPGAEAFF. Together with reference TRBV29-1 and TRBJ1-1, the CDR3 gives the full variable domain: SAVISQKPSRDICQRGTSLTIQCQVDSQVTMMFWYRQQPGQSLTLIATANQGSEATYESGFVIDKFPISRPNLTFSTLTVSNMSPEDSSIYLCSVARPGAEAFFGQGTRLTVV.

This chain connects TRBV5-1 to TRBJ2-1; the match to TRBD2 covers 9 bases. Germline CDR1 and CDR2: SGHRS and YFSETQ. CDR3 length equals 15 residues. Losses at the gene ends were 4 bases for V and 6 bases for J; bases not matched to a gene: 8. CDR3 DNA sequence: TGCGCCAGCAGCGAAATAGCGGGGGCCACCAATGAGCAGTTCTTC. Encoded protein: CASSEIAGATNEQFF. Full variable domain (outside the CDR3, taken from reference TRBV5-1 and TRBJ2-1): KAGVTQTPRYLIKTRGQQVTLSCSPISGHRSVSWYQQTPGQGLQFLFEYFSETQRNKGNFPGRFSGRQFSNSRSEMNVSTLELGDSALYLCASSEIAGATNEQFFGPGTRLTVL.

The rearrangement uses TRBV12-5 and TRBJ2-2; 7 bases map to TRBD2. Germline-derived CDR1 and CDR2 are LGHNT and FRNRAP. The CDR3 has 14 residues. CDR3 DNA: TGTGCCAGCACCTATTGGGAGGGAACCGGGGAGCTGTTTTTT. Protein sequence: CASTYWEGTGELFF.

The gene calls are TRBV18 and TRBJ2-2, with 7 bases matching TRBD1. Germline-derived CDR1 and CDR2 are KGHSH and LQKENI. The CDR3 covers 17 residues. With 5 bases clipped from V and 3 bases from J, the junction kept 12 bases outside the gene matches. DNA of the CDR3: TGTGCCAGCTCATCACAGGGACAGATCCTCTACACCGGGGAGCTGTTTTTT. It encodes CASSSQGQILYTGELFF. Full variable domain (rest looked up from reference TRBV18 and TRBJ2-2): NAGVMQNPRHLVRRRGQEARLRCSPMKGHSHVYWYRQLPEEGLKFMVYLQKENIIDESGMPKERFSAEFPKEGPSILRIQQVVRGDSAAYFCASSSQGQILYTGELFFGEGSRLTVL.

The chain is built from TRBV10-2 and TRBJ2-3, with no clear D. This CDR3 is 14 amino acids long. The V end was cut by 2 bases, the J end by 3 bases, with 9 bases between. Per germline, CDR1 WSHSY and CDR2 SAAADI. CDR3 bases: TGCGCCAGCAGTGAGGGGCTAGAAACAGATACGCAGTATTTT. This codes for CASSEGLETDTQYF.

This clone was detected only a few times. The chain is built from TRBV14 and TRBJ2-5; 8 nucleotides line up with TRBD2. CDR1 and CDR2 from the germline V gene are SGHDN and FVKESK. There are 15 residues in the CDR3. With 4 bases clipped from V and 4 bases from J, the junction kept 8 bases outside the gene matches. The CDR3 loop reads CASSRGLGTGETQYF. The CDR3 nucleotides read TGTGCCAGCAGCCGGGGACTAGGGACCGGAGAGACCCAGTACTTC.

The chain links TRBV28 to TRBJ1-3, with D uncertain. Between the trimmed V and J ends, which lost 5 bases and 0 bases, there was a span of 14 bases. CDR3 size: 16 residues. Germline values: CDR1 MDHEN, CDR2 SYDVKM. The CDR3 is CASSQRRVGSGNTIYF. The CDR3, as DNA: TGTGCCAGCAGTCAACGACGTGTGGGCTCTGGAAACACCATATATTTT.

The rearrangement uses TRBV30 and TRBJ2-2; D is unclear. CDR3 length: 13 amino acids. Germline V gene data show CDR1 as GTSNPN and CDR2 as SVGIG (reference sequence). V dropped 0 bases and J dropped 3 bases, with 5 bases sitting between them. The CDR3 coding sequence is TGTGCCTGGAGTGTAGCGCACACCGGGGAGCTGTTTTTT. Translating gives CAWSVAHTGELFF. The variable domain in full, with the rest retrieved from reference TRBV30 and TRBJ2-2, is SQTIHQWPATLVQPVGSPLSLECTVEGTSNPNLYWYRQAAGRGLQLLFYSVGIGQISSEVPQNLSASRPQDRQFILSSKKLLLSDSGFYLCAWSVAHTGELFFGEGSRLTVL.

The chain combines TRBV5-1 with TRBJ2-5; 11 positions agree with TRBD2. Germline lookup yields CDR1 SGHRS and CDR2 YFSETQ. The CDR3 has 17 amino acids. Trimming cost V 2 bases and J 0 bases; bases outside gene matches: 6. The CDR3, as DNA: TGCGCCAGCAGCTTTCTAGCGGGGGGTACCAACCAAGAGACCCAGTACTTC. This gives the protein CASSFLAGGTNQETQYF.

This sequence joins TRBV28 and TRBJ1-1; 8 bases align to TRBD1. The CDR3 has 14 residues. V lost 6 bases to trimming and J lost 5 bases; unmatched junction nucleotides: 8. Germline assignment: CDR1 MDHEN and CDR2 SYDVKM. The CDR3 protein is CASRPPGGETEAFF. CDR3 nucleotides: TGTGCCAGCAGACCCCCAGGGGGCGAGACTGAAGCTTTCTTT.

The J gene is TRBJ1-5, the V gene TRBV19; D may be TRBD1 (5 bases). V lost 4 bases to trimming and J lost 7 bases, with 17 bases between them. The CDR3 covers 15 residues. Germline lookup yields CDR1 LNHDA and CDR2 SQIVND (reference sequence). The CDR3 nucleotides read TGTGCCAGTAGTAAGGATTCTGGGGGTTGGCAGCCCCAGCATTTT. Protein: CASSKDSGGWQPQHF. The whole variable domain, remainder taken from reference TRBV19 and TRBJ1-5, is DGGITQSPKYLFRKEGQNVTLSCEQNLNHDAMYWYRQDPGQGLRLIYYSQIVNDFQKGDIAEGYSVSREKKESFPLTVTSAQKNPTAFYLCASSKDSGGWQPQHFGDGTRLSIL.

The chain recombines TRBV11-3 with TRBJ2-2; 7 nucleotides align to TRBD2. The CDR3 is made up of 14 amino acids. Germline lookup yields CDR1 SGHNT and CDR2 YENEEA. The junction had 4 bases not matched to a gene; V was cut back by 7 bases and J by 2 bases. CDR3 region: CASKLAPNTGELFF. The CDR3 region has the DNA TGTGCCAGCAAACTAGCGCCTAACACCGGGGAGCTGTTTTTT.

V is TRBV6-8 and J is TRBJ2-5; either TRBD1 or TRBD2 may fit D (6 bases each). In germline, CDR1 is MNHGY, CDR2 SAAAGT. This CDR3 has 15 residues. With 2 bases removed from V and 9 bases from J, the gap between germline ends came to 19 bases. This CDR3 reads CASSYDNPRGGPQYF. DNA of the CDR3: TGTGCCAGCAGTTACGACAACCCCCGAGGGGGGCCCCAGTACTTC.

V usage is TRBV28 and J usage is TRBJ1-2; unclear D gene. This CDR3 spans 12 amino acids. In germline, CDR1 is MDHEN, CDR2 SYDVKM. DNA for the CDR3: TGTGTCACCACGAGATCTAACTATGGCTACACCTTC. As protein: CVTTRSNYGYTF.